This T cell receptor (beta chain) was obtained from a study of radiotherapy plus CTLA-4 blockade in lung cancer. Assay used: immunoSEQ multiplex PCR; TCRdb lists only in-frame clones, some missing. Of 86,000 or so clones listed, around 79% were seen once; the top ten hold 4%. The CDR3 is made up of 13 amino acids. V was clipped by 6 bases and J by 6 bases; unmatched bases: 7. From germline, CDR1 is MRHNA and CDR2 SNTAGT. The V gene is TRBV6-4, the J gene TRBJ1-2, with 7 bases matching TRBD1. Source: peripheral blood, taken from a patient treated with radiotherapy plus ipilimumab. The receptor's source is a human donor with non-small cell lung cancer who had a partial response to radiotherapy plus ipilimumab. Some clones in this sample may be carry-over from other donors' samples. This CDR3 is CASSSTGFDGYTF. The DNA of the CDR3 is TGTGCCAGCAGCTCGACAGGGTTTGATGGCTACACCTTC.